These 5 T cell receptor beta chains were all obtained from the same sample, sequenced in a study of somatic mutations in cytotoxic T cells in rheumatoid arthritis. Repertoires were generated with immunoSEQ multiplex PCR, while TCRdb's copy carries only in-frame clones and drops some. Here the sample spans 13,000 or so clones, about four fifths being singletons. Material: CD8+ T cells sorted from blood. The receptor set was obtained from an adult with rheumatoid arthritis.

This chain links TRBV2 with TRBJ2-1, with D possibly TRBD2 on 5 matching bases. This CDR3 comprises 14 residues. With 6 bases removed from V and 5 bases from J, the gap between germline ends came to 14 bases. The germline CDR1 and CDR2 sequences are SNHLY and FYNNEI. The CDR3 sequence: CASRRGKVDNEQFF. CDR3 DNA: TGTGCCAGCAGAAGAGGGAAAGTCGACAATGAGCAGTTCTTC.

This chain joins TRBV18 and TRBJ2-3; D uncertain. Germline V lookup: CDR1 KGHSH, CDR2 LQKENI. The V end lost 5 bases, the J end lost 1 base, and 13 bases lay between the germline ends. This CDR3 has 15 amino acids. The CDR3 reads CASSLRPEGTDTQYF. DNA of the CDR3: TGTGCCAGCTCATTACGGCCAGAGGGCACAGATACGCAGTATTTT.

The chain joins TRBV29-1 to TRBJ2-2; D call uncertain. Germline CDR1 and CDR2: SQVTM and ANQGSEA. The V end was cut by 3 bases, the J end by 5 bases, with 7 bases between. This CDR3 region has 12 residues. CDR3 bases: TGCAGCGTTGAGGGCGTTACCGGGGAGCTGTTTTTT. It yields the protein CSVEGVTGELFF.

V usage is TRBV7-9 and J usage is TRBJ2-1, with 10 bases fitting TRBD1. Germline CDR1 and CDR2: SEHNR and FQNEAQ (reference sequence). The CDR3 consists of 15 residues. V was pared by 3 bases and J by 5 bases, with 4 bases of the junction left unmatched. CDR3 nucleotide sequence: TGTGCCAGCAGCTTTGCGGGACAGGGGAACAATGAGCAGTTCTTC. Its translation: CASSFAGQGNNEQFF.

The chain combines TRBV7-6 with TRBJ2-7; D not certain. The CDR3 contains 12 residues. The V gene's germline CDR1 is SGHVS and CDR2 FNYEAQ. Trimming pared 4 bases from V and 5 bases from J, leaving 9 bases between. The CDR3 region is CASSSTSDEQYF. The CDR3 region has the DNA TGTGCCAGCAGCTCTACCTCGGACGAGCAGTACTTC.